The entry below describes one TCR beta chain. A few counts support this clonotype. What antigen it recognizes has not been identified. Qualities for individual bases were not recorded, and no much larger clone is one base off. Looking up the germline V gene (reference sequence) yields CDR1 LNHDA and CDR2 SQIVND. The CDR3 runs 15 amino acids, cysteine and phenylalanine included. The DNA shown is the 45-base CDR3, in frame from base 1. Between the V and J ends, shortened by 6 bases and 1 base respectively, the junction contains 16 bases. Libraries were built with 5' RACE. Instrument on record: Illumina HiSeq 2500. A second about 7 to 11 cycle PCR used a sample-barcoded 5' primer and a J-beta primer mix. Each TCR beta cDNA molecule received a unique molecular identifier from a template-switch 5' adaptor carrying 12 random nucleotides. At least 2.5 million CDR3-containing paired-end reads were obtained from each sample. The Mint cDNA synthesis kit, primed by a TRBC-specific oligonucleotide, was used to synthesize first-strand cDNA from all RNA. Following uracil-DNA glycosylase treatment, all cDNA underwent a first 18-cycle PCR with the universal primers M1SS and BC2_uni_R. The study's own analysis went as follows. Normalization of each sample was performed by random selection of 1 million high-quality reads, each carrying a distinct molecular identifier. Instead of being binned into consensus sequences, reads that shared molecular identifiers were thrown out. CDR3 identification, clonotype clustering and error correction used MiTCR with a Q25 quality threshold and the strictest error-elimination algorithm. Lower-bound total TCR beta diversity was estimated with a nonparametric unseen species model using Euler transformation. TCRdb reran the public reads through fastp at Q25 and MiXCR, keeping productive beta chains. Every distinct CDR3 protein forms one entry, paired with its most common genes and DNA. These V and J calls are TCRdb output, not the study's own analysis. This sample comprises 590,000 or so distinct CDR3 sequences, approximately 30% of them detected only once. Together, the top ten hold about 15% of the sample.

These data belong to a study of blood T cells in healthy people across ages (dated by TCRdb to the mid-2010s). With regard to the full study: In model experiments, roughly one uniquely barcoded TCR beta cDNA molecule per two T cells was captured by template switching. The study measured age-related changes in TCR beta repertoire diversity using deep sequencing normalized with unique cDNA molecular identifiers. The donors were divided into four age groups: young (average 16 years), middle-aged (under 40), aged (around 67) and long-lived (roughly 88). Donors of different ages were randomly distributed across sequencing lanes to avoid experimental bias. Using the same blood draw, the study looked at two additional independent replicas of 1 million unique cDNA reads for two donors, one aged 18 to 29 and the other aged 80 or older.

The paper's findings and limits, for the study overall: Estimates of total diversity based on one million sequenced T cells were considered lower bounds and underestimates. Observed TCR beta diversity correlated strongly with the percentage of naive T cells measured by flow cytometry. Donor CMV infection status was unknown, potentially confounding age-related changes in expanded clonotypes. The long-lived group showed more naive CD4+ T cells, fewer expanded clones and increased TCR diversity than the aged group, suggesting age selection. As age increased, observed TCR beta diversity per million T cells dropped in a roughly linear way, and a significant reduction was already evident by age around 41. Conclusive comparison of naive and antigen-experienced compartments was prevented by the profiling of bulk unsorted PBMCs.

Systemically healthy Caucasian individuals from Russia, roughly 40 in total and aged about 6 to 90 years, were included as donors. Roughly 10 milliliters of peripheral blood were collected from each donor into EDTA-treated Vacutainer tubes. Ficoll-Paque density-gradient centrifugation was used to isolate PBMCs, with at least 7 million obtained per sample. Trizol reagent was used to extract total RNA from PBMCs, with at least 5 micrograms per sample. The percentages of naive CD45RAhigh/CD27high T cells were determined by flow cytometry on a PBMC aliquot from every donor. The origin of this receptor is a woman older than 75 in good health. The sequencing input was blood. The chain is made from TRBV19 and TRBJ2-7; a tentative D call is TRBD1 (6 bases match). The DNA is TGTGCCAGTAGGAGGACAGCGAGAGGTTCCTACGAGCAGTACTTC. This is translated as CASRRTARGSYEQYF.